This T cell receptor beta chain was identified in a study of blood T cell repertoires in COVID-19. Study overall: Sites in the United States, Italy and Spain provided acute and convalescent COVID-19 samples. From T cells, B-cell-depleted T cells, or PBMCs came the material, which was cDNA or gDNA.

Original methodology: Cell counts per sample came from amplifying reference gene primers. Produced via immunoSEQ multiplex PCR; TCRdb's table is partial and in-frame only. From that table come the V and J calls and clone size; the DNA was used to work out D and trimming. This table has 45,000 to 55,000 clones, around 83% appearing once. The sequence was obtained from a man aged 70-80 years with active COVID-19. Sequenced input: peripheral blood.

The CDR3 sequence: CASSFLPGDSGQPQHF. In DNA, the CDR3 is TGCGCCAGCAGCTTCTTACCCGGGGACAGCGGCCAGCCCCAGCATTTT. The chain combines TRBV4-1 with TRBJ1-5; 7 bases fit TRBD1. This CDR3 is 16 amino acids long. Trimming removed 5 bases from V and 7 bases from J; junction bases left unmatched: 14. Germline values: CDR1 MGHRA, CDR2 YSYEKL.